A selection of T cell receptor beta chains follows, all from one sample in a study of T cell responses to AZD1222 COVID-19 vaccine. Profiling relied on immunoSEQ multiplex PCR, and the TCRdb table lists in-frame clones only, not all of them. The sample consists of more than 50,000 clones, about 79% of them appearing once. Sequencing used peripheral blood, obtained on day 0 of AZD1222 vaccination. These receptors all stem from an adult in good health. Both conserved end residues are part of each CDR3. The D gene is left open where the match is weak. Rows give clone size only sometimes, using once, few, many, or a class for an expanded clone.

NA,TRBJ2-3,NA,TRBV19,TGTGCCAGTCGGCTAGGAGGGGCAGATACGCAGTATTTT,CASRLGGADTQYF
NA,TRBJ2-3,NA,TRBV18,TGTGCCAGCTCACCAGAAACAGATACGCAGTATTTT,CASSPETDTQYF
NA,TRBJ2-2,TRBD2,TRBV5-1,TGCGCCAGCAGCCCCGTCCCGGGACTAGAGTCCGGGGAGCTGTTTTTT,CASSPVPGLESGELFF
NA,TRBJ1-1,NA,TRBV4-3,TGCGCCAGCAGCCAAGCGGGGGTTGAAGGTGAAGCTTTCTTT,CASSQAGVEGEAFF
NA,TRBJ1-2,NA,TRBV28,TGTGCCAGCACCCCCCCCCTCAGTCGCAGCATGAACTATGGCTACACCTTC,CASTPPLSRSMNYGYTF
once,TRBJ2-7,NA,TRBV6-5,TGTGCCAGCGGGAGGAATAAAGTTGGGCAGTACTTC,CASGRNKVGQYF
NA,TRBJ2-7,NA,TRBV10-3,TGTGCCATCAGTGAGATTCTTGGGAGCGAGCAGTACTTC,CAISEILGSEQYF
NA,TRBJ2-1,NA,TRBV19,TGTGCCAGTAGTACCAGAATGGGTAATGAGCAGTTCTTC,CASSTRMGNEQFF
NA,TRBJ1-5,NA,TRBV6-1,TGTGCCAGCAGTGAAAAAGGCTCCCGACAGCCCCAGCATTTT,CASSEKGSRQPQHF
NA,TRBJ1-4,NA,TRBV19,TGTGCCACCAGTCCCCAGGGACTCGAAAAACTGTTTTTT,CATSPQGLEKLFF
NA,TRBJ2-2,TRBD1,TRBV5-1,TGCGCCAGCACCCCGGACAGGGCGAACACCGGGGAGCTGTTTTTT,CASTPDRANTGELFF
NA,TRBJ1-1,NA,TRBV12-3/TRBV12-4,TGTGCCAGCAGCATACAGGTGTATGAAGCTTTCTTT,CASSIQVYEAFF
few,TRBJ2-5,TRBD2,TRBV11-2,TGTGCCAGCAGCGGGGACTTAGCGGGAGCGGAGACCCAGTACTTC,CASSGDLAGAETQYF
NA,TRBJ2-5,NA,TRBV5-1,TGCGCCAGCAGCACAGCCCAGATGGGGGGCCAGGGGACCCAGTACTTC,CASSTAQMGGQGTQYF
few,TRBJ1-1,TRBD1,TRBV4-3,TGCGCCAGCAGCCAATACGGACAGGGGGCTGGAAGTGACACTGAAGCTTTCTTT,CASSQYGQGAGSDTEAFF
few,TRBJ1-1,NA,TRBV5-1,TGCGCCAGCAGCTCGGACACTGAAGCTTTCTTT,CASSSDTEAFF
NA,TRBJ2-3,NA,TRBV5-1,TGCGCCAGCAGCTTGGTTTTAGCCCCAGATACGCAGTATTTT,CASSLVLAPDTQYF
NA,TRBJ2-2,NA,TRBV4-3,TGCGCCAGCAGCCTCGCCTACAGGGCGAACACCGGGGAGCTGTTTTTT,CASSLAYRANTGELFF
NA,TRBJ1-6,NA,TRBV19,TGTGCCAGTAGTATCCGGGCCCTTTATTCACCCCTCCACTTT,CASSIRALYSPLHF
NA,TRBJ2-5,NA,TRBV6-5,TGTGCCAGCAGTTACGACAGATTTGGGACCCAGTACTTC,CASSYDRFGTQYF
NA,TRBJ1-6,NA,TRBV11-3,TGTGCCAGCAGGGGTTCCACCAGGAGCTCCTATAATTCACCCCTCCACTTT,CASRGSTRSSYNSPLHF
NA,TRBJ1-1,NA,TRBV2,TGTGCCAGCAGCCGGGATCCAAGAGAAGCTTTCTTT,CASSRDPREAFF
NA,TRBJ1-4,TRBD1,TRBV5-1,TGCGCCAGCAGCTCGACCGGGACAGGTGAAAAACTGTTTTTT,CASSSTGTGEKLFF
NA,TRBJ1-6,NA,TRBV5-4,TGTGCCAGCAGCGCCAGGGAGAATTCACCCCTCCACTTT,CASSARENSPLHF
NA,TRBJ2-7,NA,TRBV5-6,TGTGCCAGCAGCGTCGGACAGTCGAGGGAGCAGTACTTC,CASSVGQSREQYF
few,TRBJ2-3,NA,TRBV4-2,TGTGCCAGCAGCCTCCTCGGGGGCCGTAGCACAGATACGCAGTATTTT,CASSLLGGRSTDTQYF
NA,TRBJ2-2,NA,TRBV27,TGTGCCAGCAGTTCCTTTGATCGGGGGAAGAACACCGGGGAGCTGTTTTTT,CASSSFDRGKNTGELFF